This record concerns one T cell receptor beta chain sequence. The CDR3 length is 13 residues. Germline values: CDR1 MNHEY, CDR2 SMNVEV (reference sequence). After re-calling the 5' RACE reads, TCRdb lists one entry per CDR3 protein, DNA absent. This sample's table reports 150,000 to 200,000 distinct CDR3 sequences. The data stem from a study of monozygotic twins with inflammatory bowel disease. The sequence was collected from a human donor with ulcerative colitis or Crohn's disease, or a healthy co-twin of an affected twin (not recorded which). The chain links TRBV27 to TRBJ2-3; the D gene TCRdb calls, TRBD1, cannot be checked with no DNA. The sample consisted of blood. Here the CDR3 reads CASSRQGTDTQYF.